The clone carrying this T cell receptor (beta chain) has just a few counts. This sample stems from a study of blood T cells in healthy people across ages. There are 15 residues in the CDR3. Per germline, CDR1 SGDLS and CDR2 YYNGEE. Trimming took off 3 bases at V and 2 bases at J, with 9 bases between the two ends. Primed by a sample-barcoded 5' primer and a J-beta primer mix, a second PCR proceeded for 7 to 11 cycles. TCRdb itself ran the 5' RACE reads through MiXCR, one entry per CDR3 protein. The table has some 1.5 million distinct CDR3 sequences, approximately 39% seen once. Sequenced input: blood. This sequence originates from a young woman in good health. V usage is TRBV9 and J usage is TRBJ1-6; the D gene is possibly TRBD1 (5 bases). CDR3 in DNA: TGTGCCAGCAGCGGTCTGGGGGCCTATAATTCACCCCTCCACTTT. This sequence encodes CASSGLGAYNSPLHF.